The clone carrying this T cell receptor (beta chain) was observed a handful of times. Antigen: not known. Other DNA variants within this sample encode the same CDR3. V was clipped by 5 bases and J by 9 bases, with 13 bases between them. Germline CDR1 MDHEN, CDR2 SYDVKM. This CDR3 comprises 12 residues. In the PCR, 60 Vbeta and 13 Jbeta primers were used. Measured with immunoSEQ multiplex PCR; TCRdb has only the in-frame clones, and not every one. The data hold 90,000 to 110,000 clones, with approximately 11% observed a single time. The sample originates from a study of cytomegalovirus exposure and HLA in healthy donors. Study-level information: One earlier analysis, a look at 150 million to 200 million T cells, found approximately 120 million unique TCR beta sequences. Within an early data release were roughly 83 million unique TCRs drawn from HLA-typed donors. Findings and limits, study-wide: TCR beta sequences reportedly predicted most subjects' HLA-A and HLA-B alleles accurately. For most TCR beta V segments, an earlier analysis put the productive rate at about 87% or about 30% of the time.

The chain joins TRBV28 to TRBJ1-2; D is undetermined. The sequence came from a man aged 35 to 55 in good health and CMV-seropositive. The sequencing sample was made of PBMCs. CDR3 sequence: CASSVVEGRYTF. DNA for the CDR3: TGTGCCAGCAGTGTAGTAGAGGGCCGCTACACCTTC.